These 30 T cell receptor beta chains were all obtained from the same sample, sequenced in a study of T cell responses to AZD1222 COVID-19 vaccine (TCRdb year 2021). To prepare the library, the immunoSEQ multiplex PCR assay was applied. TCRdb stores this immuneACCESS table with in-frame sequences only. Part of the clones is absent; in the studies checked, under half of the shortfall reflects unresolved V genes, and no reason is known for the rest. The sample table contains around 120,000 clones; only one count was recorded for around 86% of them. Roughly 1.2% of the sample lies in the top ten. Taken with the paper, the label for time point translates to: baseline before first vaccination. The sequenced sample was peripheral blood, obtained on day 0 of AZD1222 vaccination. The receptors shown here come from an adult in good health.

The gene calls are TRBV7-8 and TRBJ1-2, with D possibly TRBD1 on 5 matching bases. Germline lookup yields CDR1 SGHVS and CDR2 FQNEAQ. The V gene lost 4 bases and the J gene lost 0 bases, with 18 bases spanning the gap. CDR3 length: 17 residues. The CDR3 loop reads CASSSRLRDSTNYGYTF. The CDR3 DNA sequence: TGTGCCAGCAGCTCCCGCCTCCGCGACAGTACTAACTATGGCTACACCTTC. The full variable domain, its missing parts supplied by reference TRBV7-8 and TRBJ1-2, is GAGVSQSPRYKVAKRGQDVALRCDPISGHVSLFWYQQALGQGPEFLTYFQNEAQLDKSGLPSDRFFAERPEGSVSTLKIQRTQQEDSAVYLCASSSRLRDSTNYGYTFGSGTRLTVV.

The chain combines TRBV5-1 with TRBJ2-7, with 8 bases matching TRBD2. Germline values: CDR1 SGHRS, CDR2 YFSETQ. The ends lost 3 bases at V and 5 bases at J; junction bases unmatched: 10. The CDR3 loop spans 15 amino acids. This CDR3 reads CASSSRGAPTDEQYF. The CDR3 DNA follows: TGCGCCAGCAGCTCGCGGGGGGCTCCTACCGACGAGCAGTACTTC.

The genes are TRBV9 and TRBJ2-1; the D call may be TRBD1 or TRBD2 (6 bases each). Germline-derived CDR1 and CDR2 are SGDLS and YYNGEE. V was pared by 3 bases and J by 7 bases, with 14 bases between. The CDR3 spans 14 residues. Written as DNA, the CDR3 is TGTGCCAGCAGCGGGAGGGGGGCTTTTAATGAGCAGTTCTTC. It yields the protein CASSGRGAFNEQFF. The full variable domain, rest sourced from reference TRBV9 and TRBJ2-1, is DSGVTQTPKHLITATGQRVTLRCSPRSGDLSVYWYQQSLDQGLQFLIQYYNGEERAKGNILERFSAQQFPDLHSELNLSSLELGDSALYFCASSGRGAFNEQFFGPGTRLTVL.

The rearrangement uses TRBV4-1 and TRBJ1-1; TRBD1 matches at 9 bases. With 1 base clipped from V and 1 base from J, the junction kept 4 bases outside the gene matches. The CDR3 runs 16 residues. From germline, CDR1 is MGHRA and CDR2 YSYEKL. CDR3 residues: CASSQAPTGGNTEAFF. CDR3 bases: TGCGCCAGCAGCCAAGCCCCGACAGGGGGGAACACTGAAGCTTTCTTT.

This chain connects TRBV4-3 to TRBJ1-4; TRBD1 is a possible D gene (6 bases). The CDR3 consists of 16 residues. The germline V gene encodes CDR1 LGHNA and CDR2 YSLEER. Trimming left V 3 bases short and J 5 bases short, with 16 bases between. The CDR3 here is CASSQAYRALNEKLFF. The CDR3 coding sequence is TGCGCCAGCAGCCAGGCCTACAGGGCGTTAAATGAAAAACTGTTTTTT.

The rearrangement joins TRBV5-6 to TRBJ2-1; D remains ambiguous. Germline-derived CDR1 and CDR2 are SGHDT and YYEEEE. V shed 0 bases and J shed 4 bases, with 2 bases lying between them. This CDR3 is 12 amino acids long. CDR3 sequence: CASSLVYNEQFF. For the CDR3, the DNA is TGTGCCAGCAGCTTGGTATACAATGAGCAGTTCTTC.

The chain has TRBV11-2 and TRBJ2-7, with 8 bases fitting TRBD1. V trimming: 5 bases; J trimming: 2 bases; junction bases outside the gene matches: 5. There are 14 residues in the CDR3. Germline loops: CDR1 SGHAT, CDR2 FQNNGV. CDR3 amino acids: CASSQGQAPYEQYF. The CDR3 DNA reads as TGTGCCAGCAGCCAGGGACAGGCGCCCTACGAGCAGTACTTC.

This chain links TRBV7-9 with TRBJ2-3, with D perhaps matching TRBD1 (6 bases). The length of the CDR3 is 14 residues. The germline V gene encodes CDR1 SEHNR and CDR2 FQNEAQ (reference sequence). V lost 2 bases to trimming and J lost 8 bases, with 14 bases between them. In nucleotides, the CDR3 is TGTGCCAGCAGCTTAACCCAGGACAGCAGTACGCAGTATTTT. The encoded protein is CASSLTQDSSTQYF.

CDR3 loop: CAWSRAGAYNEQFF. Here the CDR3 DNA reads TGTGCCTGGAGTCGAGCGGGGGCCTACAATGAGCAGTTCTTC. V is TRBV30 and J is TRBJ2-1, with 8 bases matching TRBD2. The CDR3 consists of 14 residues. Germline V CDR1 and CDR2: GTSNPN, SVGIG (reference sequence). The trim removed 2 bases at V and 2 bases at J, leaving 2 bases unmatched.

The CDR3 coding sequence is TGTGCCAGCTCGGAGGGGAACACTGAAGCTTTCTTT. It is translated as CASSEGNTEAFF. J is TRBJ1-1 and V is TRBV5-4; D is unresolved. V lost 7 bases and J 1 base, leaving 8 bases between the germline ends. Germline loops: CDR1 SGHNT, CDR2 YYREEE (reference sequence). This CDR3 region has 12 residues. Full variable domain (missing parts from reference TRBV5-4 and TRBJ1-1): ETGVTQSPTHLIKTRGQQVTLRCSSQSGHNTVSWYQQALGQGPQFIFQYYREEENGRGNFPPRFSGLQFPNYSSELNVNALELDDSALYLCASSEGNTEAFFGQGTRLTVV.

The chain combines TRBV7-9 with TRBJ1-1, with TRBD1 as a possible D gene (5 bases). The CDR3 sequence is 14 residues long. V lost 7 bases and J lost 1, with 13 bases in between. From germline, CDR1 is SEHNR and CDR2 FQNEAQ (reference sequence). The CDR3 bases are TGTGCCAGCATCCGGGGGTCGGGGAACACTGAAGCTTTCTTT. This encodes CASIRGSGNTEAFF.

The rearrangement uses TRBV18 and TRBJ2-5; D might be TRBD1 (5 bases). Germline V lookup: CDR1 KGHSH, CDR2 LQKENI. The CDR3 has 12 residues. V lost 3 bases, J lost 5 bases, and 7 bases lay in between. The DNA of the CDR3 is TGTGCCAGCTCACCGGGGCGGGAGACCCAGTACTTC. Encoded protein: CASSPGRETQYF.

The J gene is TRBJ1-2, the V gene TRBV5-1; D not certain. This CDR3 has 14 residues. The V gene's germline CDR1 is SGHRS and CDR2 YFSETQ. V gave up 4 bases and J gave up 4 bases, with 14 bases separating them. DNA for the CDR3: TGCGCCAGCAGCGTAACACACGCCAGCTATGGCTACACCTTC. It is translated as CASSVTHASYGYTF. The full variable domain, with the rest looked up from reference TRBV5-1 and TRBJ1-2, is KAGVTQTPRYLIKTRGQQVTLSCSPISGHRSVSWYQQTPGQGLQFLFEYFSETQRNKGNFPGRFSGRQFSNSRSEMNVSTLELGDSALYLCASSVTHASYGYTFGSGTRLTVV.

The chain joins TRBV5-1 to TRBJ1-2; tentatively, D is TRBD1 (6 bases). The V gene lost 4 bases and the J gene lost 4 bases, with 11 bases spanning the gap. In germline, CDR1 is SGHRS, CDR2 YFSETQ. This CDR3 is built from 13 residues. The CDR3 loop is CASSVGQTYGYTF. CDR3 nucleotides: TGCGCCAGCAGCGTAGGACAGACCTATGGCTACACCTTC.

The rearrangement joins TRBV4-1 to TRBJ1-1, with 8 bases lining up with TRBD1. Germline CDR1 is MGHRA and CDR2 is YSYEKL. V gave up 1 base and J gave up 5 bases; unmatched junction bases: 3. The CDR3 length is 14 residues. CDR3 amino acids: CASSQVQGGTEAFF. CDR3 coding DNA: TGCGCCAGCAGCCAAGTACAGGGGGGGACTGAAGCTTTCTTT.

CDR3 in DNA: TGCGCCAGCAGAGCGGTCCACGAGCAGTACTTC. This encodes CASRAVHEQYF. The chain combines TRBV10-2 with TRBJ2-7; TRBD2 might be the D (5 bases). The CDR3 sequence is 11 residues long. Germline V gives CDR1 WSHSY, CDR2 SAAADI. The V gene lost 6 bases and the J gene lost 5 bases, with 8 bases spanning the gap.

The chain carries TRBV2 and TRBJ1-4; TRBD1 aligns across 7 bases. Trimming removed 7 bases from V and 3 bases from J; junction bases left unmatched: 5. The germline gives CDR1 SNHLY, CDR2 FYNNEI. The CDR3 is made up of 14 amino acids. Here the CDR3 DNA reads TGTGCCAGCAAGCTACAGGGGTCTAATGAAAAACTGTTTTTT. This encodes CASKLQGSNEKLFF.

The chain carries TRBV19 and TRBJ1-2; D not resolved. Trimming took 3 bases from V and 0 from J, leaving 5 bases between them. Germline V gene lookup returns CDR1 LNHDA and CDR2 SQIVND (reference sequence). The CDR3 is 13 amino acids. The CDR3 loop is CASSMKSNYGYTF. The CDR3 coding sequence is TGTGCCAGTAGTATGAAGTCTAACTATGGCTACACCTTC.

The CDR3 nucleotides are TGTGCCAGCAGCTTGGTACCGATTTTCTACGAGCAGTACTTC. This codes for CASSLVPIFYEQYF. The rearrangement uses TRBV7-2 and TRBJ2-7, with unresolved D. Trimming removed 3 bases from V and 3 bases from J, with 12 bases in between. Looked up from germline, CDR1 is SGHTA and CDR2 is FQGNSA. This CDR3 has 14 amino acids.

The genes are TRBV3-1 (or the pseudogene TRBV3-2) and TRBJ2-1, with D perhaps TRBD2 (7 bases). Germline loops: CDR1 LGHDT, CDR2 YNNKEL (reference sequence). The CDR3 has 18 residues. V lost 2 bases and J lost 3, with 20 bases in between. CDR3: CASSQPHGGAFVYNEQFF. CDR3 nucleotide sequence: TGTGCCAGCAGCCAACCCCATGGGGGGGCATTCGTCTACAATGAGCAGTTCTTC.

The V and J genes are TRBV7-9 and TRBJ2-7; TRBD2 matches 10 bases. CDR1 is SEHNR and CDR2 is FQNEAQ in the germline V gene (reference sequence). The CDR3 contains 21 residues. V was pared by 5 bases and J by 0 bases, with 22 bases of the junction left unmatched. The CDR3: CASSTRSPRASGGVSSYEQYF. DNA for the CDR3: TGTGCCAGCAGCACCCGATCGCCCCGGGCTAGCGGGGGAGTTAGCTCCTACGAGCAGTACTTC.

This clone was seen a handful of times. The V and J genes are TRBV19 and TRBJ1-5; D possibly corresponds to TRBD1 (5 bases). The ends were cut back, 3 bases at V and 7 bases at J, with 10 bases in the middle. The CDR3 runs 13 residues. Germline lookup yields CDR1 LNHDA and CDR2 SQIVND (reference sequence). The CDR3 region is CASSIGGWQPQHF. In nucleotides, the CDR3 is TGTGCCAGTAGTATCGGGGGTTGGCAGCCCCAGCATTTT.

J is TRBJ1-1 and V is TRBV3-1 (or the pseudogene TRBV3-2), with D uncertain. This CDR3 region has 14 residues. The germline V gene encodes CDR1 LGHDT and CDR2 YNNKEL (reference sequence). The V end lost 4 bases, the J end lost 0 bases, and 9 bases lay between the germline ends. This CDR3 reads CASSLNRLNTEAFF. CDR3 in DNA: TGTGCCAGCAGCCTTAACCGGCTGAACACTGAAGCTTTCTTT.

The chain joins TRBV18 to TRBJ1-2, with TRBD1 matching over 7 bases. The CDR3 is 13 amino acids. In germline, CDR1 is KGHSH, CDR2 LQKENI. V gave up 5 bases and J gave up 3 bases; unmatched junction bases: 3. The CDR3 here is CASSYDRDYGYTF. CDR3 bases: TGTGCCAGCTCATACGACAGGGACTATGGCTACACCTTC.

DNA for the CDR3: TGCGCCAGCAGCGGACAGGGCTCGGAGCAGTTCTTC. It specifies CASSGQGSEQFF. The chain employs TRBV5-1 and TRBJ2-1; 8 positions agree with TRBD1. The CDR3 contains 12 residues. The V gene's germline CDR1 is SGHRS and CDR2 YFSETQ. The V segment lost 4 bases and the J segment 10 bases; nucleotides outside the gene matches: 4.

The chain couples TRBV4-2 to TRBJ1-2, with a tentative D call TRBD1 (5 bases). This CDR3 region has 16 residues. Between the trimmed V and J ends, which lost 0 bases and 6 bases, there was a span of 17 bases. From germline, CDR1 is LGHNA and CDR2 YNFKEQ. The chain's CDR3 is CASSQDLARERDGYTF. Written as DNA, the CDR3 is TGTGCCAGCAGCCAAGATCTGGCCAGGGAGCGTGATGGCTACACCTTC.

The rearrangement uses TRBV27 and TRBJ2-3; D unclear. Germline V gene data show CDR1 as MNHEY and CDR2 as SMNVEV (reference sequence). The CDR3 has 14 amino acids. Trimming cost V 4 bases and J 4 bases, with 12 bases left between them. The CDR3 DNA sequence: TGTGCCAGCAGTTCTAGAGTTGGGTCAGATACGCAGTATTTT. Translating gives CASSSRVGSDTQYF.

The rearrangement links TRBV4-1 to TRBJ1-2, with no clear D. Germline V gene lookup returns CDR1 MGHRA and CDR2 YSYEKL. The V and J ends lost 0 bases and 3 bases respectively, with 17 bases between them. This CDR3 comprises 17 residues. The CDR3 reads CASSQEKDGWGDYGYTF. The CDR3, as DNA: TGCGCCAGCAGCCAAGAAAAGGACGGATGGGGAGACTATGGCTACACCTTC.

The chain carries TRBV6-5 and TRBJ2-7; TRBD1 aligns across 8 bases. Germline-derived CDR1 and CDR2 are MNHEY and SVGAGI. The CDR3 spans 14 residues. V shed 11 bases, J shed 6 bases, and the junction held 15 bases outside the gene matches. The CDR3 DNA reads TGTGCCTGTGGTAAAGGACAGGGAATACTCGAGCAGTACTTC. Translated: CACGKGQGILEQYF.

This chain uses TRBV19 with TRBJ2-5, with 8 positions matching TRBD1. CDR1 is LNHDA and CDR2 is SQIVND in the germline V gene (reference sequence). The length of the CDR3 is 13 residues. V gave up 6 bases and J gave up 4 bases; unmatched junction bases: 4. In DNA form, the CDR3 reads TGTGCCAGTAGGGGAGACAGGGGAGAGACCCAGTACTTC. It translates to CASRGDRGETQYF.